This record looks at one T cell receptor beta chain sequence and its context. The germline V and J ends were trimmed by 6 bases and 5 bases, with 13 bases remaining between them. This CDR3 has 13 residues. Germline CDR1 is KGHSH and CDR2 is LQKENI. These data belong to a study of T cell responses to AZD1222 COVID-19 vaccine. The assay was immunoSEQ multiplex PCR, and TCRdb's table has in-frame clones only and misses some. Of roughly 80,000 clones listed, roughly 90% are singletons. This clonotype was sampled from an adult in good health. This material consisted of peripheral blood, taken on day 0 of MenACWY control vaccination. This rearrangement joins TRBV18 to TRBJ2-5; maybe TRBD2 (5 bases). The CDR3 region has the DNA TGTGCCAGCTCCTACGGGGTGGAGGAGACCCAGTACTTC. Its translation is CASSYGVEETQYF.